Listed here is a single TCR beta chain. This clonotype occurred many times. The clone's antigen remains unknown. This may come from a read error, since a much larger clone is one base off. The sample belongs to a study of blood T cells in healthy people across ages (dated by TCRdb to the mid-2010s). Context from the whole study: In model experiments, template switching captured about one uniquely barcoded TCR beta cDNA molecule for every two T cells. Using deep sequencing normalized with unique cDNA molecular identifiers, the study measured how TCR beta repertoire diversity changes with age. The donors were split into four age groups: young (average 16 years), middle-aged (around 37), aged (approximately 60) and long-lived (roughly 86). Donors of different ages were randomly distributed across sequencing lanes to avoid experimental bias. For two donors (one aged 18 to 30 and one aged 80 or older), the study analyzed two additional independent replicas of 1 million unique cDNA reads from the same blood draw.

The donors were about 40 Caucasian individuals from Russia, aged roughly 6 to 90 years, who were systemically healthy. Ten milliliters of peripheral blood were drawn from each donor into EDTA-treated Vacutainer tubes. Ficoll-Paque density-gradient centrifugation was used to isolate PBMCs, with at least 6.5 million per sample. Total RNA was extracted from PBMCs with Trizol reagent, with at least 6 micrograms obtained per sample. Naive CD45RAhigh/CD27high T cell percentages were measured by flow cytometry on a PBMC aliquot from every donor. The paper's findings and limits, for the study overall: The percentage of naive T cells measured by flow cytometry correlated strongly with observed TCR beta diversity. Because the CMV infection status of the donors was unknown, age-related changes in expanded clonotypes may potentially have been confounded. Compared with the aged group, more naive CD4+ T cells, fewer expanded clones and increased TCR diversity were shown by the long-lived group, suggesting age selection. As age increased, observed TCR beta diversity per million T cells dropped in a roughly linear way, and a significant reduction was already evident by age about 36. Since profiling was done on bulk unsorted PBMCs, naive and antigen-experienced compartments could not be conclusively compared. Estimates of total diversity based on one million sequenced T cells were considered lower bounds and underestimates.

The CDR3 holds 14 amino acids from the cysteine to the phenylalanine. The DNA shown is the 42-base CDR3, in frame from base 1. The V end gives up 4 bases and the J end 11 bases, leaving 11 bases in the junction not matched to a gene. From a lookup of the germline V gene, CDR1 and CDR2 are SGDLS and YYNGEE. Libraries were made using 5' RACE. The sequencer listed for this sample is Illumina HiSeq 2500. A second PCR of roughly 7 to 11 cycles was performed with a sample-barcoded 5' primer and a J-beta primer mix. A unique molecular identifier was introduced onto each TCR beta cDNA molecule by a template-switch 5' adaptor carrying 12 random nucleotides. Each sample yielded at least 2.5 million CDR3-containing paired-end reads. First-strand cDNA synthesis was performed from all RNA using the Mint cDNA synthesis kit, with priming by a TRBC-specific oligonucleotide. Following uracil-DNA glycosylase treatment, all cDNA underwent a first 18-cycle PCR with the universal primers M1SS and BC2_uni_R. The authors' analysis ran thus. For normalization, 1 million high-quality reads were randomly selected from each sample, with every read carrying a distinct molecular identifier. Reads with shared molecular identifiers were discarded instead of being binned into consensus sequences. MiTCR, run with a Q25 quality threshold and the strictest error-elimination algorithm, handled CDR3 identification, clonotype clustering and error correction. Lower-bound total TCR beta diversity was estimated with a nonparametric unseen species model using Euler transformation. Starting from the raw public reads, TCRdb applied fastp trimming at Q25, assembled clones with MiXCR and retained in-frame beta chains. Each CDR3 protein gets just one entry, which takes the most common genes and DNA from the rows behind it. The V and J calls, along with clone size, are taken from TCRdb and not from the paper's own processing. The sample has just under 900,000 distinct CDR3 sequences on record, around 28% of them singletons. The ten top clones hold roughly 17% of the sample.

This clonotype originated in a woman of 80 years or more in good health. The receptor chain draws on TRBV9 and TRBJ2-5, and TRBD2 matches 10 of the central bases. The sequencing sample was made of blood. The CDR3 protein sequence reads: CASSPEGLALEQYF. The DNA sequence is as follows: TGTGCCAGCAGCCCGGAGGGACTAGCGCTGGAGCAGTACTTC.